These T cell receptor beta chains were read from a single sample in a study of OX40 agonist ivuxolimab in advanced cancers. The protocol was immunoSEQ multiplex PCR, while the TCRdb copy is restricted to in-frame clones and leaves out a portion. The table lists approximately 42,000 clones, approximately 80% of them singletons, with roughly 2.7% in the top ten. Sequenced here: CD4+ or CD8+ T cells sorted from blood, sampled in a trial of the OX40 agonist ivuxolimab. These receptors all come from an adult with an advanced solid tumor such as melanoma, head and neck, liver or kidney cancer. CDR3s include the opening cysteine and the closing phenylalanine or tryptophan. A D gene is named only where the DNA matches it firmly. Some rows mark clone size as missing; the rest say once, few, many or name a class of expanded clone.

clone size: .; V gene: TRBV29-1; J gene: TRBJ2-5; D gene: .; CDR3 protein: CSVEWTLLVGIQYF; CDR3 DNA: TGCAGCGTTGAGTGGACCCTCCTCGTAGGTATCCAGTACTTC
clone size: few; V gene: TRBV5-1; J gene: TRBJ1-2; D gene: .; CDR3 protein: CASSQAGELSSYGYTF; CDR3 DNA: TGCGCCAGCAGCCAAGCAGGGGAGCTCTCGTCCTATGGCTACACCTTC
clone size: few; V gene: TRBV9; J gene: TRBJ1-2; D gene: .; CDR3 protein: CASSAGGPTNYGYTF; CDR3 DNA: TGTGCCAGCAGCGCCGGGGGCCCGACTAACTATGGCTACACCTTC
clone size: .; V gene: TRBV7-2; J gene: TRBJ1-1; D gene: .; CDR3 protein: CASSRQGGTEAFF; CDR3 DNA: TGTGCCAGCAGCCGCCAAGGGGGCACTGAAGCTTTCTTT
clone size: .; V gene: TRBV5-1; J gene: TRBJ2-7; D gene: .; CDR3 protein: CASSVASSLSYEQYF; CDR3 DNA: TGCGCCAGCAGCGTGGCATCTTCGCTGAGTTACGAGCAGTACTTC
clone size: medium-sized; V gene: TRBV29-1; J gene: TRBJ1-1; D gene: .; CDR3 protein: CSALGRGAFF; CDR3 DNA: TGCAGCGCCCTCGGTCGTGGAGCTTTCTTT
clone size: .; V gene: TRBV5-5; J gene: TRBJ2-1; D gene: TRBD2; CDR3 protein: CASSSGLADYWGNEQFF; CDR3 DNA: TGTGCCAGCAGCTCCGGACTAGCCGATTACTGGGGTAATGAGCAGTTCTTC
clone size: few; V gene: TRBV4-1; J gene: TRBJ1-5; D gene: TRBD1; CDR3 protein: CASSQADREIQPQHF; CDR3 DNA: TGCGCCAGCAGCCAAGCCGACAGGGAGATTCAGCCCCAGCATTTT
clone size: few; V gene: TRBV18; J gene: TRBJ1-2; D gene: TRBD1; CDR3 protein: CASSDDREGYTF; CDR3 DNA: TGTGCCAGCTCAGACGACAGGGAAGGCTACACCTTC
clone size: .; V gene: TRBV5-4; J gene: TRBJ1-2; D gene: TRBD1; CDR3 protein: CASSFDRADSYTF; CDR3 DNA: TGTGCCAGCAGCTTCGACAGGGCGGATAGCTACACCTTC
clone size: few; V gene: TRBV5-1; J gene: TRBJ2-3; D gene: .; CDR3 protein: CASSFLASTDTQYF; CDR3 DNA: TGCGCCAGCAGCTTTCTAGCGAGCACAGATACGCAGTATTTT
clone size: .; V gene: TRBV27; J gene: TRBJ2-1; D gene: .; CDR3 protein: CASSIRGLTYNEQFF; CDR3 DNA: TGTGCCAGCAGTATCAGGGGACTAACCTACAATGAGCAGTTCTTC
clone size: .; V gene: TRBV7-6; J gene: TRBJ1-2; D gene: .; CDR3 protein: CASSQGPNYGYTF; CDR3 DNA: TGTGCCAGCAGCCAGGGACCAAACTATGGCTACACCTTC
clone size: once; V gene: TRBV7-8; J gene: TRBJ1-5; D gene: .; CDR3 protein: CASSLSRVNQPQHF; CDR3 DNA: TGTGCCAGCAGCTTATCCAGGGTCAATCAGCCCCAGCATTTT
clone size: .; V gene: TRBV7-2; J gene: TRBJ1-1; D gene: .; CDR3 protein: CASSPNLGGNTEAFF; CDR3 DNA: TGTGCCAGCAGCCCGAACCTGGGGGGCAACACTGAAGCTTTCTTT
clone size: .; V gene: TRBV25-1; J gene: TRBJ2-7; D gene: .; CDR3 protein: CASSVSGAYEQYF; CDR3 DNA: TGTGCCAGCAGTGTTTCTGGGGCCTACGAGCAGTACTTC
clone size: .; V gene: TRBV5-1; J gene: TRBJ1-1; D gene: .; CDR3 protein: CASSLGGSGALAEAFF; CDR3 DNA: TGCGCCAGCAGCTTGGGGGGTTCAGGGGCTCTAGCTGAAGCTTTCTTT
clone size: few; V gene: TRBV19; J gene: TRBJ1-4; D gene: .; CDR3 protein: CASKKSGDAEKLFF; CDR3 DNA: TGTGCCAGTAAAAAAAGTGGGGATGCTGAAAAACTGTTTTTT
clone size: once; V gene: TRBV7-3; J gene: TRBJ1-3; D gene: .; CDR3 protein: CASSLTSDSSSGNTIYF; CDR3 DNA: TGTGCCAGCAGCTTAACAAGCGACAGTTCCTCTGGAAACACCATATATTTT
clone size: .; V gene: TRBV4-2; J gene: TRBJ2-3; D gene: .; CDR3 protein: CASSPPVSGASDTQYF; CDR3 DNA: TGTGCCAGCAGCCCCCCTGTTAGCGGTGCTTCAGATACGCAGTATTTT
clone size: .; V gene: TRBV18; J gene: TRBJ1-2; D gene: .; CDR3 protein: CASSPDSYGYTF; CDR3 DNA: TGTGCCAGCTCACCCGACAGTTATGGCTACACCTTC
clone size: .; V gene: TRBV4-2; J gene: TRBJ2-7; D gene: TRBD1; CDR3 protein: CASSRTGGAYEQYF; CDR3 DNA: TGTGCCAGCAGCCGGACAGGGGGCGCCTACGAGCAGTACTTC
clone size: .; V gene: TRBV5-1; J gene: TRBJ2-5; D gene: .; CDR3 protein: CASSLGTIQETQYF; CDR3 DNA: TGCGCCAGCAGCTTGGGTACTATTCAAGAGACCCAGTACTTC
clone size: .; V gene: TRBV4-2; J gene: TRBJ2-7; D gene: TRBD2; CDR3 protein: CASTRDTSGSYEQYF; CDR3 DNA: TGTGCCAGCACTCGGGACACTAGCGGGAGCTACGAGCAGTACTTC
clone size: .; V gene: TRBV5-1; J gene: TRBJ2-1; D gene: .; CDR3 protein: CASSLESRLVNEQFF; CDR3 DNA: TGCGCCAGCAGCTTAGAGTCCAGGTTGGTCAATGAGCAGTTCTTC
clone size: .; V gene: TRBV5-8; J gene: TRBJ2-5; D gene: .; CDR3 protein: CASSFETQYF; CDR3 DNA: TGTGCCAGCAGCTTTGAGACCCAGTACTTC
clone size: .; V gene: TRBV6-1; J gene: TRBJ2-2; D gene: TRBD2; CDR3 protein: CASSESGRGAGELFF; CDR3 DNA: TGTGCCAGCAGTGAAAGCGGGAGGGGGGCTGGGGAGCTGTTTTTT
clone size: .; V gene: TRBV5-1; J gene: TRBJ2-3; D gene: .; CDR3 protein: CASSSSPTDTQYF; CDR3 DNA: TGCGCCAGCAGTTCTAGCCCGACAGATACGCAGTATTTT
clone size: .; V gene: TRBV20-1; J gene: TRBJ2-7; D gene: .; CDR3 protein: CSASVGFEQYF; CDR3 DNA: TGCAGTGCTAGCGTCGGGTTCGAGCAGTACTTC
clone size: .; V gene: TRBV29-1; J gene: TRBJ2-3; D gene: TRBD1; CDR3 protein: CSVTGGPATDTQYF; CDR3 DNA: TGCAGCGTAACAGGGGGCCCGGCCACAGATACGCAGTATTTT
clone size: few; V gene: TRBV7-8; J gene: TRBJ2-3; D gene: .; CDR3 protein: CASSSLALGTDTQYF; CDR3 DNA: TGTGCCAGCAGCTCCCTTGCCCTCGGCACAGATACGCAGTATTTT
clone size: .; V gene: TRBV2; J gene: TRBJ2-5; D gene: TRBD2; CDR3 protein: CASSGVGDYQNGEQYF; CDR3 DNA: TGTGCCAGCAGTGGGGTAGGGGACTACCAAAACGGGGAGCAGTACTTC
clone size: .; V gene: TRBV2; J gene: TRBJ2-3; D gene: .; CDR3 protein: CASAEDLSTDTQYF; CDR3 DNA: TGTGCCAGCGCCGAAGACTTAAGCACAGATACGCAGTATTTT
clone size: .; V gene: TRBV30; J gene: TRBJ2-7; D gene: TRBD1; CDR3 protein: CAWGQGKKAAPYEQYF; CDR3 DNA: TGTGCCTGGGGACAGGGAAAAAAGGCAGCCCCCTACGAGCAGTACTTC
clone size: .; V gene: TRBV5-8; J gene: TRBJ1-5; D gene: TRBD1; CDR3 protein: CASSGMTGLQPQHF; CDR3 DNA: TGTGCCAGCAGCGGCATGACAGGGCTTCAGCCCCAGCATTTT
clone size: .; V gene: TRBV6-6; J gene: TRBJ1-1; D gene: .; CDR3 protein: CASSYTPANTEAFF; CDR3 DNA: TGTGCCAGCAGTTACACCCCCGCGAACACTGAAGCTTTCTTT
clone size: .; V gene: TRBV7-8; J gene: TRBJ1-1; D gene: TRBD1; CDR3 protein: CASSGRDRGSNTEAFF; CDR3 DNA: TGTGCCAGCAGCGGGAGGGACAGGGGGTCGAACACTGAAGCTTTCTTT
clone size: .; V gene: TRBV10-3; J gene: TRBJ2-7; D gene: .; CDR3 protein: CAIRYRDPPYEQYF; CDR3 DNA: TGTGCCATCAGGTACCGGGACCCGCCCTACGAGCAGTACTTC
clone size: .; V gene: TRBV7-8; J gene: TRBJ2-1; D gene: .; CDR3 protein: CASSSQGRPYNEQFF; CDR3 DNA: TGTGCCAGCAGCTCTCAGGGGCGACCCTACAATGAGCAGTTCTTC
clone size: .; V gene: TRBV2; J gene: TRBJ2-5; D gene: TRBD2; CDR3 protein: CASRGTREETQYF; CDR3 DNA: TGTGCCAGCAGGGGGACTAGGGAGGAGACCCAGTACTTC
clone size: .; V gene: TRBV9; J gene: TRBJ1-1; D gene: .; CDR3 protein: CASSVGEFMVGSTEAFF; CDR3 DNA: TGTGCCAGCAGCGTAGGTGAATTCATGGTGGGAAGCACTGAAGCTTTCTTT
clone size: .; V gene: TRBV5-1; J gene: TRBJ2-3; D gene: .; CDR3 protein: CASSWGVSTDTQYF; CDR3 DNA: TGCGCCAGCAGTTGGGGGGTTAGCACAGATACGCAGTATTTT
clone size: .; V gene: TRBV5-1; J gene: TRBJ2-1; D gene: TRBD2; CDR3 protein: CASSGSLAGGDNEQFF; CDR3 DNA: TGCGCCAGCAGCGGCTCACTAGCGGGAGGGGACAATGAGCAGTTCTTC
clone size: .; V gene: TRBV9; J gene: TRBJ2-1; D gene: TRBD2; CDR3 protein: CASSVAPGTSYNEQFF; CDR3 DNA: TGTGCCAGCAGCGTAGCCCCCGGGACTAGCTACAATGAGCAGTTCTTC
clone size: .; V gene: TRBV14; J gene: TRBJ1-4; D gene: .; CDR3 protein: CASSQDRGYVNEKLFF; CDR3 DNA: TGTGCCAGCAGCCAAGATAGGGGTTATGTGAATGAAAAACTGTTTTTT
clone size: once; V gene: TRBV5-4; J gene: TRBJ2-3; D gene: .; CDR3 protein: CASSLEQTSTDTQYF; CDR3 DNA: TGTGCCAGCAGCTTGGAACAGACTAGCACAGATACGCAGTATTTT
clone size: .; V gene: TRBV21-1; J gene: TRBJ1-4; D gene: .; CDR3 protein: CASSKADHLWDNEKLFF; CDR3 DNA: TGTGCCAGCAGCAAAGCTGACCACCTATGGGATAATGAAAAACTGTTTTTT
clone size: once; V gene: TRBV4-1; J gene: TRBJ2-3; D gene: .; CDR3 protein: CASSPPERPSTDTQYF; CDR3 DNA: TGCGCCAGCAGCCCCCCAGAACGCCCGAGCACAGATACGCAGTATTTT
clone size: .; V gene: TRBV4-1; J gene: TRBJ2-5; D gene: TRBD2; CDR3 protein: CASRPGWGGEETQYF; CDR3 DNA: TGCGCCAGCCGACCCGGGTGGGGGGGAGAAGAGACCCAGTACTTC
clone size: .; V gene: TRBV7-8; J gene: TRBJ2-1; D gene: .; CDR3 protein: CASREGLYNEQFF; CDR3 DNA: TGTGCCAGCAGGGAGGGGCTCTACAATGAGCAGTTCTTC
clone size: .; V gene: TRBV4-1; J gene: TRBJ2-1; D gene: .; CDR3 protein: CASSRGRSNEQFF; CDR3 DNA: TGCGCCAGCAGCCGGGGACGGTCTAATGAGCAGTTCTTC
clone size: .; V gene: TRBV6-4; J gene: TRBJ1-1; D gene: .; CDR3 protein: CASSDSKPTHEDTEAFF; CDR3 DNA: TGTGCCAGCAGTGACTCGAAACCAACCCACGAGGACACTGAAGCTTTCTTT
clone size: .; V gene: TRBV18; J gene: TRBJ2-1; D gene: .; CDR3 protein: CASSQNLANEQFF; CDR3 DNA: TGTGCCAGCTCACAAAACCTAGCTAATGAGCAGTTCTTC
clone size: .; V gene: TRBV5-1; J gene: TRBJ1-1; D gene: TRBD1; CDR3 protein: CASSATGGAGTEAFF; CDR3 DNA: TGCGCCAGCAGCGCCACAGGGGGCGCCGGCACTGAAGCTTTCTTT
clone size: .; V gene: TRBV5-1; J gene: TRBJ2-5; D gene: TRBD1; CDR3 protein: CASSPRTGSSETQYF; CDR3 DNA: TGCGCCAGCAGCCCTCGGACAGGGAGTAGTGAGACCCAGTACTTC
clone size: .; V gene: TRBV14; J gene: TRBJ1-5; D gene: .; CDR3 protein: CASRFQGKQPQHF; CDR3 DNA: TGTGCCAGCAGGTTCCAGGGGAAACAGCCCCAGCATTTT
clone size: once; V gene: TRBV4-3; J gene: TRBJ1-1; D gene: TRBD1; CDR3 protein: CASSYQTGTNTEAFF; CDR3 DNA: TGCGCCAGCAGCTATCAGACAGGGACTAACACTGAAGCTTTCTTT
clone size: .; V gene: TRBV5-5; J gene: TRBJ2-5; D gene: TRBD2; CDR3 protein: CASSQLAGGRETQYF; CDR3 DNA: TGTGCCAGCAGCCAACTAGCGGGAGGGCGAGAGACCCAGTACTTC
clone size: few; V gene: TRBV2; J gene: TRBJ2-7; D gene: .; CDR3 protein: CASSGRGPSYEQYF; CDR3 DNA: TGTGCCAGCAGTGGGCGGGGACCAAGCTACGAGCAGTACTTC